One and the same sample provided the 5 T cell receptor beta chains below, sequenced in a study of OX40 agonist ivuxolimab in advanced cancers. The table came from immunoSEQ multiplex PCR; TCRdb's copy has only in-frame clones and leaves some out. This sample has 90,000 to 100,000 clones, with 75% to 90% found just once. The sample was CD4+ or CD8+ T cells sorted from blood, taken in a trial of the OX40 agonist ivuxolimab. The receptors come from an adult with an advanced solid tumor such as melanoma, head and neck, liver or kidney cancer.

The rearrangement links TRBV29-1 to TRBJ2-5, with a weak D call TRBD2 (5 bases). Between the trimmed V and J ends, which lost 6 bases and 5 bases, there was a span of 13 bases. This CDR3 comprises 12 residues. Germline V gene data show CDR1 as SQVTM and CDR2 as ANQGSEA. The CDR3 DNA reads as TGCAGCGTCGCGCGGGTGGGGGAGACCCAGTACTTC. Protein sequence: CSVARVGETQYF.

The chain joins TRBV5-1 to TRBJ2-2; 8 nucleotides agree with TRBD1. The CDR3 is made up of 14 amino acids. The germline V gene has CDR1 SGHRS and CDR2 YFSETQ. The V gene end was trimmed by 2 bases and the J gene end by 6 bases; junction bases not matched to a gene: 3. In DNA form, the CDR3 reads TGCGCCAGCAGCTTACAGGGGGGAGCCGGGGAGCTGTTTTTT. Its translation is CASSLQGGAGELFF.

The rearrangement joins TRBV5-1 to TRBJ1-1; possibly TRBD1 for D (6 bases). CDR1 is SGHRS and CDR2 is YFSETQ in the germline V gene. Trimming removed 1 base at V and 4 bases at J, with 14 bases between. The CDR3 loop spans 15 amino acids. The CDR3 reads CASSLQKQGGTEAFF. The DNA of the CDR3 is TGCGCCAGCAGCTTGCAGAAACAGGGCGGCACTGAAGCTTTCTTT.

As DNA, the CDR3 is TGTGCCGGCGGGGGGTTCTCCTACGAGCAGTACTTC. This sequence encodes CAGGGFSYEQYF. The J gene is TRBJ2-7, the V gene TRBV30, with 8 positions matching TRBD2. V shed 8 bases and J 0 bases; nucleotides not matched to a gene: 3. The CDR3 runs 12 residues. CDR1 and CDR2 from the germline V gene are GTSNPN and SVGIG (reference sequence).

This clone was counted between two and nine times. The genes are TRBV7-2 and TRBJ1-2, with TRBD1 matching 9 bases. The trim removed 5 bases at V and 4 bases at J, leaving 5 bases unmatched. Germline V lookup: CDR1 SGHTA, CDR2 FQGNSA. CDR3 length equals 14 residues. This chain's CDR3 is CASSPRDRAYGYTF. CDR3 sequence (DNA): TGTGCCAGCAGCCCGAGGGACAGGGCCTATGGCTACACCTTC.